The source of this T cell receptor beta chain is a study of blood T cell repertoires in COVID-19. Whole-study context: Sites across the United States, Italy and Spain contributed samples from acute and convalescent COVID-19. The cDNA or gDNA used as material had been derived from T cells, B-cell-depleted T cells, or PBMCs.

Original methodology: For nucleated cells, counts were estimated from reference gene primer amplification. TCRdb keeps only in-frame clones here, not all; method: immunoSEQ multiplex PCR. For V, J and clone size, that table is used; D and trimming come from the DNA. The repertoire holds about 25,000 clones, with around nine tenths as singletons. This CDR3 spans 15 amino acids. J was trimmed by 8 bases and V by 5 bases; bases with no gene match: 10. Germline V lookup: CDR1 SGHAT, CDR2 FQNNGV. The rearrangement uses TRBV11-2 and TRBJ2-1, with 9 nucleotides matching TRBD2. This sequence was found in a human donor with active COVID-19. The donor label of this sample is uncertain. Source material: peripheral blood. The CDR3 spells CASSGGLAEGDEQFF. The CDR3 bases are TGTGCCAGCAGCGGGGGACTAGCTGAAGGCGATGAGCAGTTCTTC. The full variable domain, with the rest looked up from reference TRBV11-2 and TRBJ2-1, is EAGVAQSPRYKIIEKRQSVAFWCNPISGHATLYWYQQILGQGPKLLIQFQNNGVVDDSQLPKDRFSAERLKGVDSTLKIQPAKLEDSAVYLCASSGGLAEGDEQFFGPGTRLTVL.